This entry describes one T cell receptor beta chain. This sample was taken from a study of cytomegalovirus exposure and HLA in healthy donors. Both 60 Vbeta primers and 13 Jbeta primers went into the PCR. Only in-frame clones appear in the TCRdb table, and some are missing; sequencing was by immunoSEQ multiplex PCR. The sample contains about 140,000 clones, around 82% of which appear only once. V was pared by 5 bases and J by 0 bases, with 23 bases between. The CDR3 consists of 18 residues. Germline V gives CDR1 PRHDT, CDR2 FYEKMQ (reference sequence). The genes are TRBV13 and TRBJ2-7, with D possibly matching TRBD2 (6 bases). Sequencing used PBMCs. The TCR was taken from a man between 50 and 59 years old in good health and CMV-seronegative. CDR3 region: CASSEWRGRDSSSYEQYF. The CDR3 DNA follows: TGTGCCAGCAGCGAGTGGAGGGGAAGGGATTCCAGCTCCTACGAGCAGTACTTC.